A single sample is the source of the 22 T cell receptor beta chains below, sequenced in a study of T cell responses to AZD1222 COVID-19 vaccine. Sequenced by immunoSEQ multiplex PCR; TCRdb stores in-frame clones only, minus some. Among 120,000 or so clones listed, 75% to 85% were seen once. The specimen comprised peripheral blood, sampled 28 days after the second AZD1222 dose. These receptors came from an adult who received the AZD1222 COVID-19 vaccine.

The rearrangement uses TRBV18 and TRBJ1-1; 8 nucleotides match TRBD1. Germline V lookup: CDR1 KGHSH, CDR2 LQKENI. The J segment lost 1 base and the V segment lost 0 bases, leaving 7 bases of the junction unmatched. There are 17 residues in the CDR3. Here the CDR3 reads CASSPPARGQPNTEAFF. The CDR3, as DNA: TGTGCCAGCTCACCACCGGCCAGGGGGCAACCGAACACTGAAGCTTTCTTT. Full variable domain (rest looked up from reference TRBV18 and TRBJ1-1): NAGVMQNPRHLVRRRGQEARLRCSPMKGHSHVYWYRQLPEEGLKFMVYLQKENIIDESGMPKERFSAEFPKEGPSILRIQQVVRGDSAAYFCASSPPARGQPNTEAFFGQGTRLTVV.

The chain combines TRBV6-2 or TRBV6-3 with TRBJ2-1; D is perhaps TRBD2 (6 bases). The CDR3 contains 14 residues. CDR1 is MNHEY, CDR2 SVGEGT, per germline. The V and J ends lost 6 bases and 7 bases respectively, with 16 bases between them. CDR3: CASSTGTPGNEQFF. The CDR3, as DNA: TGTGCCAGCAGCACCGGGACTCCTGGGAATGAGCAGTTCTTC.

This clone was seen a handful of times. The CDR3 sequence is CASLPGHSTGELFF. The DNA of the CDR3 is TGTGCCAGCTTACCGGGACACAGCACCGGGGAGCTGTTTTTT. J is TRBJ2-2 and V is TRBV27; D may be TRBD1 (6 bases). CDR1 is MNHEY and CDR2 is SMNVEV in the germline V gene (reference sequence). V lost 8 bases and J 4 bases, leaving 14 bases between the germline ends. There are 14 residues in the CDR3.

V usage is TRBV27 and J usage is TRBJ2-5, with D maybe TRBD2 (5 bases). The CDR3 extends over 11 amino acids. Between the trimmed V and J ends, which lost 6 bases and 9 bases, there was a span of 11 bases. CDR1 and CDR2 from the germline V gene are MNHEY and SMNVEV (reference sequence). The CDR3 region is CASRHERAQYF. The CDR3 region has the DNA TGTGCCAGCAGACATGAGAGGGCCCAGTACTTC.

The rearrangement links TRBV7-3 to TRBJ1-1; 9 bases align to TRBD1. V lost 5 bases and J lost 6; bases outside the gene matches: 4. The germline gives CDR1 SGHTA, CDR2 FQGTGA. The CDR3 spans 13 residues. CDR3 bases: TGTGCCAGCAGCCGAGACAGGGGGTCTGAAGCTTTCTTT. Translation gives CASSRDRGSEAFF.

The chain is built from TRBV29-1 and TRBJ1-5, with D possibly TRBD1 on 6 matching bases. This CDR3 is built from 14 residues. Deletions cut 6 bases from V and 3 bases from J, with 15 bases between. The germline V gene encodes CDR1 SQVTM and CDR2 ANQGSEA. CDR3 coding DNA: TGCAGCGTGTTTGGACAGACTTACAATCAGCCCCAGCATTTT. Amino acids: CSVFGQTYNQPQHF.

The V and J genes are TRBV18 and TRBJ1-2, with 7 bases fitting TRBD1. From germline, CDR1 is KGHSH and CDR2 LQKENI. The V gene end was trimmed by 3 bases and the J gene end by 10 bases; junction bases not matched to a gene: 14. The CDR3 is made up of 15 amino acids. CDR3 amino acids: CASSPGTEGIRDYTF. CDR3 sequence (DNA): TGTGCCAGCTCACCCGGGACAGAAGGCATCCGGGACTACACCTTC.

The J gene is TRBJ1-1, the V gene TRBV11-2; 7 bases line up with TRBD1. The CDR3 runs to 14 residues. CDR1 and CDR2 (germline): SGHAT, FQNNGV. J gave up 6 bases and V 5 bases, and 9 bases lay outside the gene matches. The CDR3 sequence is CASSHSRGVAEAFF. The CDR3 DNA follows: TGTGCCAGCAGCCACAGCAGGGGGGTGGCTGAAGCTTTCTTT.

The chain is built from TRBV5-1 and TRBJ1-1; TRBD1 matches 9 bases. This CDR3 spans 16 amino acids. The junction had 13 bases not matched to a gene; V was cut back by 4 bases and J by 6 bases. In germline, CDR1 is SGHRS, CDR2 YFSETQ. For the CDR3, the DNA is TGCGCCAGCAGCCCGGGACAGGGTACTGGTGGGGCTGAAGCTTTCTTT. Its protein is CASSPGQGTGGAEAFF. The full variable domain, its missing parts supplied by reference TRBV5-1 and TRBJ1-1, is KAGVTQTPRYLIKTRGQQVTLSCSPISGHRSVSWYQQTPGQGLQFLFEYFSETQRNKGNFPGRFSGRQFSNSRSEMNVSTLELGDSALYLCASSPGQGTGGAEAFFGQGTRLTVV.

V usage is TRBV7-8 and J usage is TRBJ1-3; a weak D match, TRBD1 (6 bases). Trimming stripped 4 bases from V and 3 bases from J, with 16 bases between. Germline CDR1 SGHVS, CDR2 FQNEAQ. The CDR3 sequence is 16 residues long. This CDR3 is CASSSGDTGLGNTIYF. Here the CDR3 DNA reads TGTGCCAGCAGCTCTGGGGATACAGGGCTTGGAAACACCATATATTTT.

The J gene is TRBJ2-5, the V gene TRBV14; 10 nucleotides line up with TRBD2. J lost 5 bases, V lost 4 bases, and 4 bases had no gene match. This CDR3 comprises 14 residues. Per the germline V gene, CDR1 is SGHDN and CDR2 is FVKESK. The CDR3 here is CASSRLSGGETQYF. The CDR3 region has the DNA TGTGCCAGCAGCCGCCTTAGCGGGGGGGAGACCCAGTACTTC. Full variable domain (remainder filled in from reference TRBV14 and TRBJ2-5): EAGVTQFPSHSVIEKGQTVTLRCDPISGHDNLYWYRRVMGKEIKFLLHFVKESKQDESGMPNNRFLAERTGGTYSTLKVQPAELEDSGVYFCASSRLSGGETQYFGPGTRLLVL.

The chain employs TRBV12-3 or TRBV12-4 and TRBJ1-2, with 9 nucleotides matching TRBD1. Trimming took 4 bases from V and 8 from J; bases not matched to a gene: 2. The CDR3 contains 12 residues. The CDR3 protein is CASSWDREGYTF. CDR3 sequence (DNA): TGTGCCAGCAGTTGGGACAGGGAAGGCTACACCTTC.

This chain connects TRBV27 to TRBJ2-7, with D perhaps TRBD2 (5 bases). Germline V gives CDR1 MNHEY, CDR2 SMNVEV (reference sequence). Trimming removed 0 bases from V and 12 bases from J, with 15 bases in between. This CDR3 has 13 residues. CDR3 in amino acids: CASSLSGLPVLYF. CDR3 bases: TGTGCCAGCAGTTTATCAGGACTCCCGGTTCTGTACTTC.

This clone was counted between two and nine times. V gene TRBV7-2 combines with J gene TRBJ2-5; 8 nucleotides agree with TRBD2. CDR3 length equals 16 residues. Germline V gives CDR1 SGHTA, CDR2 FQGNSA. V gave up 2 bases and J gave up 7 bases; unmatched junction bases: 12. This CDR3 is CASSLSPLGGAGTQYF. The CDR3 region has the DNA TGTGCCAGCAGCTTATCCCCACTCGGGGGGGCCGGGACCCAGTACTTC.

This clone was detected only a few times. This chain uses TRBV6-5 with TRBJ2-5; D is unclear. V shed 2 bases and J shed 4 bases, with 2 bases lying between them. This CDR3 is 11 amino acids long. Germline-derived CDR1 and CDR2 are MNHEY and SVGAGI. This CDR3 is CASSYVETQYF. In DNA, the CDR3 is TGTGCCAGCAGTTACGTAGAGACCCAGTACTTC.

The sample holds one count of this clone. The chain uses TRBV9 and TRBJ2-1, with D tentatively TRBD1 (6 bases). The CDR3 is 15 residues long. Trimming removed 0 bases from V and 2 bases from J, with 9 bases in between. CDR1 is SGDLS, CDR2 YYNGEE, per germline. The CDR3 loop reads CASSVAGVTYNEQFF. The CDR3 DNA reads TGTGCCAGCAGCGTAGCAGGGGTTACCTACAATGAGCAGTTCTTC.

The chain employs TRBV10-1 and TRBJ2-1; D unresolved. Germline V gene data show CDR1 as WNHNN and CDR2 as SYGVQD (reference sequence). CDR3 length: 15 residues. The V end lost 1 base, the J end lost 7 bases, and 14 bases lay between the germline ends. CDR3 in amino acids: CASSEFRVEGNEQFF. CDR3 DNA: TGCGCCAGCAGTGAGTTTCGGGTCGAAGGGAATGAGCAGTTCTTC.

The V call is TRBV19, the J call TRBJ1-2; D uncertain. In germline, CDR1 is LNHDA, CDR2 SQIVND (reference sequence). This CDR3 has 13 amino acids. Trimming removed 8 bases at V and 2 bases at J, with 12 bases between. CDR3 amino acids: CASARAGNYGYTF. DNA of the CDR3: TGTGCCAGTGCAAGGGCGGGGAACTATGGCTACACCTTC.

The CDR3 sequence: CASSQFRDSPLHF. In DNA form, the CDR3 reads TGTGCCAGCAGCCAATTTCGGGACTCACCCCTCCACTTT. The chain employs TRBV16 and TRBJ1-6; possible D gene TRBD1, 5 bases. The V and J ends lost 1 base and 10 bases respectively, with 8 bases between them. CDR3 size: 13 residues. Germline loops: CDR1 KGHSY, CDR2 FQNENV.

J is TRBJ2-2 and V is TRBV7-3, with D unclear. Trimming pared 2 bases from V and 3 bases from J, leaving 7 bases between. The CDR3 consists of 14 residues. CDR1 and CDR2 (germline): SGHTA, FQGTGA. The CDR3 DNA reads TGTGCCAGCAGCTTATCCGGGTACACCGGGGAGCTGTTTTTT. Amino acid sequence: CASSLSGYTGELFF.

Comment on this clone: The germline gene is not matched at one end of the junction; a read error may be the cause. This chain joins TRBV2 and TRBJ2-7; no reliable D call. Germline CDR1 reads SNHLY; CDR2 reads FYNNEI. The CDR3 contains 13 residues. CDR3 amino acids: CASIEPLTYEQYF. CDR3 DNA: TGTGCCAGCATTGAACCCCTGACCTACGAGCAGTACTTC.

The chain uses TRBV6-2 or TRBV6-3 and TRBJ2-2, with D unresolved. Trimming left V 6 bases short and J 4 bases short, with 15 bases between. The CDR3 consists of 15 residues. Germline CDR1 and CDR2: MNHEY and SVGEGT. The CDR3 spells CASSPLRRSTGELFF. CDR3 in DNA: TGTGCCAGCAGCCCTCTCCGGCGTAGCACCGGGGAGCTGTTTTTT.